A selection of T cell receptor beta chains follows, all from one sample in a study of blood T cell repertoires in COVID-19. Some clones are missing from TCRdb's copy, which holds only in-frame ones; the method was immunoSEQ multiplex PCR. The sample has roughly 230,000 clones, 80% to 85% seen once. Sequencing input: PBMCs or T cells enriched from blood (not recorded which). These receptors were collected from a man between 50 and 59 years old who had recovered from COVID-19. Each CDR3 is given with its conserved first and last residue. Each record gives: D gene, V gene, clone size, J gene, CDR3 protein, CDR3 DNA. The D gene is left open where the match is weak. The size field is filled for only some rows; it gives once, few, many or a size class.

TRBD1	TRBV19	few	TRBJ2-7	CASSALGQVMTFF	TGTGCCAGTAGTGCGCTGGGACAGGTGATGACTTTCTTC
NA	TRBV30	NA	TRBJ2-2	CAWSVVTVNTGELFF	TGTGCCTGGAGTGTGGTGACAGTGAACACCGGGGAGCTGTTTTTT
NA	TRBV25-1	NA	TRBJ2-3	CASTEGARGDTQYF	TGTGCCAGCACCGAAGGCGCAAGGGGCGATACGCAGTATTTT
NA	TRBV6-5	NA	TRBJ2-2	CASSYWGRANTGELFF	TGTGCCAGCAGTTACTGGGGCAGGGCGAACACCGGGGAGCTGTTTTTT
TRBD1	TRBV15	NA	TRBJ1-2	CATSNRGLDGYTF	TGTGCCACCAGCAACAGGGGGCTGGATGGCTACACCTTC
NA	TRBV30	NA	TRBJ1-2	CAWWRSSNYGYTF	TGTGCCTGGTGGCGGAGTTCTAACTATGGCTACACCTTC
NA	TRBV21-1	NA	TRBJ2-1	CASSPWGGPPEVNEQFF	TGTGCCAGCAGCCCTTGGGGAGGGCCCCCCGAGGTTAATGAGCAGTTCTTC
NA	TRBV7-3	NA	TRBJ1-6	CASSLSGGRSPLHF	TGTGCCAGCAGCCTATCGGGAGGCCGATCACCCCTCCACTTT
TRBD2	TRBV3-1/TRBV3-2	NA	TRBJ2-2	CASALAGGRAGTGELFF	TGTGCCAGCGCACTAGCGGGGGGCCGTGCGGGCACCGGGGAGCTGTTTTTT
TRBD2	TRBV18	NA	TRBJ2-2	CASSPLGGLASGTGELFF	TGTGCCAGCTCACCGCTGGGGGGACTAGCGTCGGGCACCGGGGAGCTGTTTTTT
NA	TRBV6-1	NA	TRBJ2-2	CASSEAGDWLRELFF	TGTGCCAGCAGTGAAGCGGGGGACTGGCTACGTGAGCTGTTTTTT
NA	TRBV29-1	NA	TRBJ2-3	CSVYSVYTDTQYF	TGCAGCGTTTATAGCGTTTACACAGATACGCAGTATTTT
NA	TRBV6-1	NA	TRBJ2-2	CASSESGNTGELFF	TGTGCCAGCAGTGAAAGCGGCAACACCGGGGAGCTGTTTTTT
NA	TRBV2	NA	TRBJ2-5	CASSNQWTQYF	TGTGCCAGCAGCAATCAGTGGACCCAGTACTTC
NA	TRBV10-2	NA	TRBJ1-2	CASSPYGGYGYTF	TGCGCCAGCAGTCCCTACGGGGGCTATGGCTACACCTTC
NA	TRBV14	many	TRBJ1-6	CASSQDPQGRSPLHF	TGTGCCAGCAGCCAAGACCCGCAGGGAAGATCACCCCTCCACTTT
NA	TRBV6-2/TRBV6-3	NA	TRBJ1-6	CASSLQGSYNSPLHF	TGTGCCAGCAGTTTGCAGGGATCCTATAATTCACCCCTCCACTTT
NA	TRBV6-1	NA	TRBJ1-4	CASSELLIWEKLFF	TGTGCCAGCAGTGAATTACTGATTTGGGAAAAACTGTTTTTT
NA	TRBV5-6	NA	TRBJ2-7	CASSPDTSYEQYF	TGTGCCAGCAGTCCTGACACATCCTACGAGCAGTACTTC
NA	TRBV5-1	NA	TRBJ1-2	CASSLIDRDANYGYTF	TGCGCCAGCAGCTTAATAGACAGAGATGCTAACTATGGCTACACCTTC
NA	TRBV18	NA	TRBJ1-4	CASSPGQINEKLFF	TGTGCCAGCTCACCGGGACAAATTAATGAAAAACTGTTTTTT
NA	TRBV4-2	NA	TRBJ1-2	CASRRDYGYTF	TGTGCCAGTCGCAGGGACTATGGCTACACCTTC
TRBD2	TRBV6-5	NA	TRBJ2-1	CASGPGLAANEQFF	TGTGCCAGCGGCCCGGGACTAGCAGCCAATGAGCAGTTCTTC
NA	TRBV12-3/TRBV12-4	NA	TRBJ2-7	CASNLGDSYEQYF	TGTGCCAGCAACCTAGGGGATTCCTACGAGCAGTACTTC
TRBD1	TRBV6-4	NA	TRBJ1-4	CASSDGTVGKLFF	TGTGCCAGCAGTGACGGGACAGTCGGAAAACTGTTTTTT
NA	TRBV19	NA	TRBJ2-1	CASSTPNRYGEQFF	TGTGCCAGTAGTACCCCAAACAGGTACGGTGAGCAGTTCTTC
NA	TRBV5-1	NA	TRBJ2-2	CASSDNLNTGELFF	TGCGCCAGCAGTGACAACTTGAACACCGGGGAGCTGTTTTTT
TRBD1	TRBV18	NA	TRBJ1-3	CASSPTGDGNTIYF	TGTGCCAGCTCACCGACAGGGGATGGAAACACCATATATTTT
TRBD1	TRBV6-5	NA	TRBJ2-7	CASSYSLGTGSNEQYF	TGTGCCAGCAGTTACTCACTCGGGACAGGGTCGAACGAGCAGTACTTC
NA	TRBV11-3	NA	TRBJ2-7	CASSKRLERDEQYF	TGTGCCAGCAGCAAGAGACTAGAGAGAGACGAGCAGTACTTC
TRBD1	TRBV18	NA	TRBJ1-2	CASSGTAFYGYTF	TGTGCCAGCTCGGGGACAGCCTTTTATGGCTACACCTTC
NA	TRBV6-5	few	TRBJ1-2	CASSWARHYGYTF	TGTGCCAGCAGTTGGGCCAGGCACTATGGCTACACCTTC
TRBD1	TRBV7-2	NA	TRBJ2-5	CASRLRGRDREETQYF	TGTGCCAGCAGGTTACGAGGCCGGGACAGGGAAGAGACCCAGTACTTC
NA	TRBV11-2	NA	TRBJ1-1	CASSSQQNTEAFF	TGTGCCAGCAGCTCACAGCAGAACACTGAAGCTTTCTTT
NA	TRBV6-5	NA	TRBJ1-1	CASQGRTEAFF	TGTGCCAGTCAGGGGCGGACTGAAGCTTTCTTT
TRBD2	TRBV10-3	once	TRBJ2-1	CATGSGTSGGAEQFF	TGTGCCACAGGGTCCGGGACTAGCGGGGGGGCTGAGCAGTTCTTC